The 27 T cell receptor beta chains below come from one sample, sequenced in a study of cytomegalovirus exposure and HLA in healthy donors. 13 Jbeta primers and 60 Vbeta primers were used for the PCR. Generated by immunoSEQ multiplex PCR, the TCRdb table keeps only in-frame clones and is missing some. The sample includes some 160,000 clones, around 82% seen only once; the top ten take around 6%. Input material: PBMCs. All receptors derive from a man aged 35-49 years in good health and CMV-seronegative.

V gene TRBV29-1 combines with J gene TRBJ1-2, with a weak D call TRBD1 (5 bases). The V gene lost 1 base and the J gene lost 5 bases, with 17 bases spanning the gap. Germline-derived CDR1 and CDR2 are SQVTM and ANQGSEA. The CDR3 contains 15 residues. This CDR3 reads CSVEGGRGIGYGYTF. The CDR3 region has the DNA TGCAGCGTTGAAGGCGGACGGGGGATTGGGTATGGCTACACCTTC.

The chain combines TRBV19 with TRBJ2-1; D remains unclear. CDR1 LNHDA and CDR2 SQIVND come from the germline V gene (reference sequence). The CDR3 covers 13 residues. V was pared by 6 bases and J by 0 bases, with 6 bases between. The CDR3 here is CASRAVSYNEQFF. The CDR3 bases are TGTGCCAGTAGGGCGGTCTCCTACAATGAGCAGTTCTTC. The full variable domain, completed using reference TRBV19 and TRBJ2-1, is DGGITQSPKYLFRKEGQNVTLSCEQNLNHDAMYWYRQDPGQGLRLIYYSQIVNDFQKGDIAEGYSVSREKKESFPLTVTSAQKNPTAFYLCASRAVSYNEQFFGPGTRLTVL.

CDR3 sequence reads: CASTTGGVYEQYF. The CDR3 nucleotides are TGTGCCAGCACGACAGGGGGTGTCTACGAGCAGTACTTC. This sequence joins TRBV6-6 and TRBJ2-7, with TRBD1 matching 9 bases. Trimming at V came to 7 bases and at J to 3 bases, leaving 4 bases not matched to a gene. CDR1 and CDR2 from the germline V gene are MNHNY and SVGAGI (reference sequence). This CDR3 has 13 residues.

The gene calls are TRBV18 and TRBJ1-5; 10 bases agree with TRBD1. V gave up 4 bases and J gave up 5 bases; unmatched junction bases: 2. The germline V gene encodes CDR1 KGHSH and CDR2 LQKENI. The CDR3 spans 14 residues. The CDR3 protein is CASSRDRGDQPQHF. CDR3 sequence (DNA): TGTGCCAGCTCACGGGACAGGGGTGATCAGCCCCAGCATTTT.

This chain links TRBV15 with TRBJ2-5; possibly TRBD1 for D (5 bases). Germline CDR1 LNHNV, CDR2 YYDKDF (reference sequence). This CDR3 spans 17 amino acids. Trimming stripped 2 bases from V and 4 bases from J, with 20 bases between. Here the CDR3 DNA reads TGTGCCACCAGCAGACCTCAGACCAGGGTTTCGGCAGAGACCCAGTACTTC. This codes for CATSRPQTRVSAETQYF.

This clone has just a few counts. The chain recombines TRBV27 with TRBJ1-1; D unresolved. Germline lookup yields CDR1 MNHEY and CDR2 SMNVEV (reference sequence). The V and J ends lost 3 bases and 5 bases respectively, with 16 bases between them. The CDR3 spans 15 residues. The CDR3 DNA reads as TGTGCCAGCAGTTTTTCAGTCGGGGTTGGGACTGAAGCTTTCTTT. This codes for CASSFSVGVGTEAFF.

V is TRBV11-3 and J is TRBJ2-5; 11 bases fit TRBD2. The CDR3 runs to 18 residues. The V and J ends lost 8 bases and 5 bases, in that order; junction bases with no gene match: 19. Germline V CDR1 and CDR2: SGHNT, YENEEA. The CDR3 DNA sequence: TGTGCCAGCGGGGGGCGGGCGATAGCGGGAGGGCGTCGGGAGACCCAGTACTTC. Translating it yields CASGGRAIAGGRRETQYF.

The chain has TRBV27 and TRBJ1-1, with a possible D match to TRBD1 (6 bases). Germline V gene data show CDR1 as MNHEY and CDR2 as SMNVEV (reference sequence). The CDR3 is made up of 14 amino acids. V was shortened by 4 bases and J by 0 bases, with 9 bases between the two germline ends. The CDR3: CASSSGTMNTEAFF. The CDR3 nucleotides read TGTGCCAGCAGTTCCGGGACAATGAACACTGAAGCTTTCTTT.

The chain uses TRBV29-1 and TRBJ2-1; 8 nucleotides match TRBD2. V lost 7 bases to trimming and J lost 3 bases; unmatched junction nucleotides: 8. CDR1 is SQVTM, CDR2 ANQGSEA, per germline. The CDR3 is made up of 14 amino acids. The CDR3 coding sequence is TGCAGCGCTCCGGGACTAGAGAACTACAATGAGCAGTTCTTC. Amino acids: CSAPGLENYNEQFF.

This clone has just one count. The genes are TRBV5-4 and TRBJ2-7, with TRBD2 identical over 7 bases. The CDR3 length is 15 residues. The trim removed 4 bases at V and 5 bases at J, leaving 12 bases unmatched. The germline V gene has CDR1 SGHNT and CDR2 YYREEE (reference sequence). CDR3 nucleotide sequence: TGTGCCAGCAGCGGCGCGGCCGGGGGGTCCGACGAGCAGTACTTC. Translated: CASSGAAGGSDEQYF. The full variable domain, completed using reference TRBV5-4 and TRBJ2-7, is ETGVTQSPTHLIKTRGQQVTLRCSSQSGHNTVSWYQQALGQGPQFIFQYYREEENGRGNFPPRFSGLQFPNYSSELNVNALELDDSALYLCASSGAAGGSDEQYFGPGTRLTVT.

There are a few counts of this clone. The V gene is TRBV10-3, the J gene TRBJ2-3; the D is unclear. CDR1 is ENHRY and CDR2 is SYGVKD in the germline V gene. The V end was cut by 2 bases, the J end by 1 base, with 7 bases between. This CDR3 is built from 14 residues. Written as DNA, the CDR3 is TGTGCCATCAGTGAGATAAGCGGCACAGATACGCAGTATTTT. Translating gives CAISEISGTDTQYF.

This sequence joins TRBV2 and TRBJ2-3, with D possibly being TRBD2 (6 bases). CDR1 SNHLY and CDR2 FYNNEI come from the germline V gene. Deletions cut 5 bases from V and 2 bases from J, with 17 bases between. This CDR3 has 16 residues. The CDR3 coding sequence is TGTGCCAGCAGTCCAAAATCGAGGACTACCACAGATACGCAGTATTTT. Its protein is CASSPKSRTTTDTQYF. Using reference TRBV2 and TRBJ2-3 for the parts outside the CDR3, the full variable domain is EPEVTQTPSHQVTQMGQEVILRCVPISNHLYFYWYRQILGQKVEFLVSFYNNEISEKSEIFDDQFSVERPDGSNFTLKIRSTKLEDSAMYFCASSPKSRTTTDTQYFGPGTRLTVL.

The chain combines TRBV7-9 with TRBJ2-3; perhaps TRBD1 as D (6 bases). V lost 1 base and J lost 3, with 11 bases in between. Germline CDR1 reads SEHNR; CDR2 reads FQNEAQ (reference sequence). The CDR3 totals 15 residues. CDR3 nucleotides: TGTGCCAGCAGCTTAGTCAGGGGAAGGACAGATACGCAGTATTTT. Protein product: CASSLVRGRTDTQYF.

The V and J genes are TRBV4-3 and TRBJ2-7; perhaps TRBD2 as D (6 bases). The CDR3 has 15 amino acids. The germline gives CDR1 LGHNA, CDR2 YSLEER. V was trimmed by 3 bases and J by 3 bases, leaving 15 bases between them. The CDR3 nucleotides are TGCGCCAGCAGCCACAAGGCGGGAATCGACTACGAGCAGTACTTC. Translated: CASSHKAGIDYEQYF.

The V and J genes are TRBV13 and TRBJ2-1; 9 bases agree with TRBD2. This CDR3 is 16 amino acids long. With V trimmed by 5 bases and J by 6 bases, 11 bases remained unmatched. CDR1 is PRHDT, CDR2 FYEKMQ, per germline (reference sequence). CDR3 sequence reads: CASSRRAGGYGNEQFF. CDR3 DNA: TGTGCCAGCAGCCGTAGAGCGGGAGGTTACGGCAATGAGCAGTTCTTC.

This clone was picked up a small number of times. The chain couples TRBV7-9 to TRBJ1-1; D remains unclear. Germline CDR1 and CDR2: SEHNR and FQNEAQ (reference sequence). V shed 1 base and J shed 5 bases, with 11 bases lying between them. The CDR3 is 14 residues long. The CDR3 region has the DNA TGTGCCAGCAGCTTAGTGGCCGGGGATACTGAAGCTTTCTTT. Protein: CASSLVAGDTEAFF.

This chain's CDR3 is CASSTITGGELFF. The CDR3, as DNA: TGTGCCAGCAGCACGATCACGGGCGGGGAGCTGTTTTTT. V and J are TRBV5-4 and TRBJ2-2, with D unclear. Germline values: CDR1 SGHNT, CDR2 YYREEE (reference sequence). This CDR3 contains 13 residues. Trimming took off 4 bases at V and 7 bases at J, with 11 bases between the two ends.

The chain joins TRBV20-1 to TRBJ1-1; TRBD1 might be the D (5 bases). V was cut by 5 bases and J by 7 bases, with 11 bases left in between. The germline V gene encodes CDR1 DFQATT and CDR2 SNEGSKA (reference sequence). The CDR3 is 11 residues long. CDR3 region: CSAGATVEAFF. CDR3 in DNA: TGCAGTGCTGGGGCGACAGTTGAAGCTTTCTTT.

This clone has a handful of counts. The chain carries TRBV30 and TRBJ1-5; the D is unclear. Deletions cut 2 bases from V and 9 bases from J, with 14 bases between. The CDR3 totals 13 residues. From germline, CDR1 is GTSNPN and CDR2 SVGIG (reference sequence). The CDR3 is CAWSLDTVGPQHF. The CDR3, as DNA: TGTGCCTGGAGTCTTGACACGGTTGGGCCCCAGCATTTT.

The rearrangement uses TRBV21-1 and TRBJ1-5; the D segment call TRBD1 is taken from the table without a DNA check. TRBV21-1 has pseudogene status. The CDR3 spans 15 residues. The CDR3 sequence is CASSKGYRGHQPQHF. CDR3 DNA sequence: TGTGCCAGCAGCAAGGGGTACAGGGGGCACCAGCCCCAGCATTTT.

The V gene is TRBV7-8, the J gene TRBJ2-3; D possibly corresponds to TRBD2 (6 bases). Germline V gene data show CDR1 as SGHVS and CDR2 as FQNEAQ. V lost 0 bases and J lost 6, with 7 bases in between. The CDR3 is 13 amino acids. CDR3 sequence (DNA): TGTGCCAGCAGCTTAGCTGGGGGGGATACGCAGTATTTT. This gives the protein CASSLAGGDTQYF.

This clone has more than one count but fewer than ten. The chain carries TRBV7-2 and TRBJ2-2; 15 nucleotides agree with TRBD2. Germline CDR1 reads SGHTA; CDR2 reads FQGNSA. The CDR3 totals 18 residues. V shed 2 bases and J 5 bases; nucleotides not matched to a gene: 6. The CDR3 DNA reads TGTGCCAGCAGCTTAACTGGACTAGCGGGAGGGTTGACCGGGGAGCTGTTTTTT. Translation: CASSLTGLAGGLTGELFF.

This clone was recorded only once. The chain employs TRBV7-9 and TRBJ1-6; 11 bases are shared with TRBD1. Germline V gene data show CDR1 as SEHNR and CDR2 as FQNEAQ (reference sequence). The CDR3 covers 18 residues. After removal of 2 bases from V and 7 bases from J, the junction contained 10 bases not matched to a gene. CDR3 in amino acids: CASSLFSGTGGRNSPLHF. The CDR3 DNA follows: TGTGCCAGCAGCTTATTTTCCGGGACAGGGGGACGGAATTCACCCCTCCACTTT.

The rearrangement joins TRBV7-8 to TRBJ2-3; D gene uncertain. The CDR3 has 11 amino acids. Germline V gene sequence: CDR1 SGHVS, CDR2 FQNEAQ. Between the trimmed V and J ends, which lost 6 bases and 4 bases, there was a span of 5 bases. CDR3 sequence reads: CASSQADTQYF. The CDR3, as DNA: TGTGCCAGCAGTCAGGCAGATACGCAGTATTTT.

V and J are TRBV6-5 and TRBJ1-1; weak D call: TRBD1 (6 bases). Trimming pared 6 bases from V and 3 bases from J, leaving 8 bases between. The CDR3 has 12 residues. Per germline, CDR1 MNHEY and CDR2 SVGAGI. The chain's CDR3 is CASSDRYTEAFF. In DNA form, the CDR3 reads TGTGCCAGCAGCGACAGGTACACTGAAGCTTTCTTT.

The CDR3: CAWTLGTGELFF. The CDR3 region has the DNA TGTGCCTGGACCCTAGGCACCGGGGAGCTGTTTTTT. The J gene is TRBJ2-2, the V gene TRBV30; no clear D gene. This CDR3 has 12 residues. Germline V lookup: CDR1 GTSNPN, CDR2 SVGIG (reference sequence). Trimming removed 4 bases at V and 4 bases at J, with 7 bases between.

This clone is medium-sized (0.01 to 0.1%). The J gene is TRBJ1-1, the V gene TRBV6-6; the D is unclear. Trimming took 2 bases from V and 1 from J, leaving 11 bases between them. Germline CDR1 MNHNY, CDR2 SVGAGI (reference sequence). The CDR3 is 15 amino acids. CDR3 in DNA: TGTGCCAGCAGTTACGGACTCCAGGAGAACACTGAAGCTTTCTTT. Residues: CASSYGLQENTEAFF.